This T cell receptor (beta chain) originates from a study of human T cells and chemical hapten exposure. Time point described: pre-sensitization, week 0. Described treatment: therapeutic diphenylcyclopropenone sensitization with weekly scalp DPC. It was from unfractionated whole blood that total RNA was extracted. Via MiXCR, TCRdb re-called the RACE reads, giving one row per CDR3 protein. The sample holds approximately 77,000 distinct CDR3 sequences, approximately 15% seen once. The sample holds a few counts of this clonotype. Trimming cost V 0 bases and J 2 bases, with 11 bases left between them. The germline CDR1 and CDR2 sequences are SGHRS and YFSETQ. The CDR3 has 15 amino acids.

The sequence was obtained from a woman aged 45-65 years with alopecia areata. Some clones in this sample may be carry-over from other donors' samples. The chain carries TRBV5-1 and TRBJ1-2; tentatively, D is TRBD1 (5 bases). The specimen comprised whole blood, sampled in connection with sensitization to the hapten diphenylcyclopropenone (DPC). Here the CDR3 reads CASSLAPGYNYGYTF. CDR3 DNA sequence: TGCGCCAGCAGCTTGGCCCCAGGGTACAACTATGGCTACACCTTC.